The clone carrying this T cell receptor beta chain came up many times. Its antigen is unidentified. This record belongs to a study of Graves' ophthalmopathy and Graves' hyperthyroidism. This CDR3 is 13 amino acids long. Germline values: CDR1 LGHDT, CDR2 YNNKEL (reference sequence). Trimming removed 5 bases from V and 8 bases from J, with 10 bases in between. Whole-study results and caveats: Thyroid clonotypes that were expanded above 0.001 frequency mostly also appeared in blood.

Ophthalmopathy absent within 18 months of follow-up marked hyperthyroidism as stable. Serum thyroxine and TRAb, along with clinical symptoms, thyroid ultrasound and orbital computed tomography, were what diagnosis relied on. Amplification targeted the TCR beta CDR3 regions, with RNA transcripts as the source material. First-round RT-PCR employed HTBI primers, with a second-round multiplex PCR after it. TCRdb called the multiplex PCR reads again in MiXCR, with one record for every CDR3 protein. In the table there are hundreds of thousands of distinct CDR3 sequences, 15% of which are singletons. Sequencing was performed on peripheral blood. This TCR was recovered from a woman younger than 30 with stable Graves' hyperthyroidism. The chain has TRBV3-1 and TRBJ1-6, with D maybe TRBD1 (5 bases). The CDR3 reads CASSTETDSPLHF. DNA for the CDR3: TGTGCCAGCAGCACCGAGACAGATTCACCCCTCCACTTT.